The 10 T cell receptor beta chains below were found in one sample sequenced in a study of identifying expanded T cells in peripheral blood. Libraries were prepared by immunoSEQ multiplex PCR; TCRdb keeps only in-frame clonotypes and omits some of them. The sample includes tens of thousands of clones, about four fifths of them seen just once. The specimen was blood. These receptor sequences come from a person aged 18 to 75 in good health.

The chain has TRBV11-3 and TRBJ2-5, with D perhaps TRBD1 (6 bases). The length of the CDR3 is 15 residues. The germline V gene encodes CDR1 SGHNT and CDR2 YENEEA. The germline V and J ends were trimmed by 2 bases and 2 bases, with 12 bases remaining between them. The CDR3 region has the DNA TGTGCCAGCAGCTTATTATCAGGGGTACAAGAGACCCAGTACTTC. Protein product: CASSLLSGVQETQYF.

V and J are TRBV7-2 and TRBJ2-5; 11 bases align to TRBD2. Germline V gives CDR1 SGHTA, CDR2 FQGNSA. This CDR3 contains 16 residues. The V segment lost 4 bases and the J segment 3 bases; nucleotides outside the gene matches: 7. CDR3 amino acids: CASSSTSGARKETQYF. The CDR3 coding sequence is TGTGCCAGCAGCTCGACTAGCGGGGCGAGGAAAGAGACCCAGTACTTC.

V usage is TRBV2 and J usage is TRBJ2-3; D ambiguous. The germline V gene has CDR1 SNHLY and CDR2 FYNNEI. Trimming removed 5 bases from V and 6 bases from J, with 12 bases in between. CDR3 length: 13 residues. The CDR3 DNA reads as TGTGCCAGCAGTTGGCTGTCGTCTGATACGCAGTATTTT. Encoded protein: CASSWLSSDTQYF. Filled out from reference TRBV2 and TRBJ2-3, the complete variable domain reads EPEVTQTPSHQVTQMGQEVILRCVPISNHLYFYWYRQILGQKVEFLVSFYNNEISEKSEIFDDQFSVERPDGSNFTLKIRSTKLEDSAMYFCASSWLSSDTQYFGPGTRLTVL.

The rearrangement uses TRBV6-6 and TRBJ1-5; maybe TRBD1 (6 bases). This CDR3 spans 16 amino acids. V was cut by 0 bases and J by 2 bases, with 11 bases left in between. From germline, CDR1 is MNHNY and CDR2 SVGAGI (reference sequence). In DNA form, the CDR3 reads TGTGCCAGCAGTTACTCTCCAGGGGCTGGCAATCAGCCCCAGCATTTT. It specifies CASSYSPGAGNQPQHF.

V usage is TRBV7-2 and J usage is TRBJ2-7; TRBD1 aligns across 7 bases. The CDR3 is 14 amino acids. Germline assignment: CDR1 SGHTA and CDR2 FQGNSA. With 5 bases clipped from V and 2 bases from J, the junction kept 6 bases outside the gene matches. CDR3 in amino acids: CASSRDRFTYEQYF. The CDR3 DNA reads TGTGCCAGCAGCCGGGACAGATTTACCTACGAGCAGTACTTC.

The chain has TRBV5-4 and TRBJ2-5; D remains ambiguous. V lost 4 bases to trimming and J lost 5 bases, with 12 bases between them. The CDR3 contains 13 residues. Germline CDR1 is SGHNT and CDR2 is YYREEE (reference sequence). CDR3 sequence: CASSRNSLETQYF. Here the CDR3 DNA reads TGTGCCAGCAGCCGGAATTCTCTCGAGACCCAGTACTTC.

The chain has TRBV5-1 and TRBJ1-2, with 8 bases fitting TRBD1. V lost 0 bases and J lost 6; bases outside the gene matches: 7. Germline lookup yields CDR1 SGHRS and CDR2 YFSETQ. The CDR3 loop spans 15 amino acids. CDR3 amino acids: CASSLVGQGSHGYTF. CDR3 sequence (DNA): TGCGCCAGCAGCTTGGTTGGACAGGGTTCGCATGGCTACACCTTC.

This chain uses TRBV6-1 with TRBJ2-3; 11 bases line up with TRBD2. Germline V gene lookup returns CDR1 MNHNS and CDR2 SASEGT. V was clipped by 0 bases and J by 4 bases; unmatched bases: 0. The CDR3 runs to 15 residues. CDR3 sequence (DNA): TGTGCCAGCAGTGAAGCACTAGCGGGAGCAGATACGCAGTATTTT. The encoded protein is CASSEALAGADTQYF.

V and J are TRBV30 and TRBJ1-6, with D possibly TRBD1 on 5 matching bases. Germline V lookup: CDR1 GTSNPN, CDR2 SVGIG (reference sequence). The CDR3 extends over 13 amino acids. V lost 5 bases, J lost 5 bases, and 10 bases lay in between. For the CDR3, the DNA is TGTGCCTGGGATATAGGGGATAATTCACCCCTCCACTTT. Encoded protein: CAWDIGDNSPLHF.

The chain joins TRBV4-3 to TRBJ2-7; 8 bases fit TRBD2. V lost 4 bases, J lost 7 bases, and 12 bases stayed unmatched. This CDR3 comprises 15 residues. Germline CDR1 and CDR2: LGHNA and YSLEER. The DNA of the CDR3 is TGCGCCAGCAGCCCCACAATCGGGGGGGTTGGGGAGCAGTACTTC. Its protein is CASSPTIGGVGEQYF.